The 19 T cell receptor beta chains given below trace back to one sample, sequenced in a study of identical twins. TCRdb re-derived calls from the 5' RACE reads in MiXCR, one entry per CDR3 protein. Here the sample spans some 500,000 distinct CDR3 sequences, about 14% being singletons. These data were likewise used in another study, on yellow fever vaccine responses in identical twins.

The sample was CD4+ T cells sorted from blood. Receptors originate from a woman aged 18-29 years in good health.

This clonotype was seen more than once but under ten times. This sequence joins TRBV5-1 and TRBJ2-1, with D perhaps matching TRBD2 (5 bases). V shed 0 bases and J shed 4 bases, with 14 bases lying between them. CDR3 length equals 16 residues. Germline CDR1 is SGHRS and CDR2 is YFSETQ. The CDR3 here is CASSLVAGTAYNEQFF. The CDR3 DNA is TGCGCCAGCAGCTTGGTGGCGGGCACAGCTTACAATGAGCAGTTCTTC.

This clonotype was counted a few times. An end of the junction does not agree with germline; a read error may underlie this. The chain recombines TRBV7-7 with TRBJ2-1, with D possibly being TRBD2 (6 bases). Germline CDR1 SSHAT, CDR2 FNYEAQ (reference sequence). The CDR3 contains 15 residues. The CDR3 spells CASSLAPSVNNEQFF. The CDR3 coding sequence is TGTGCTAGCAGCTTAGCGCCTAGCGTTAACAATGAGCAGTTCTTC.

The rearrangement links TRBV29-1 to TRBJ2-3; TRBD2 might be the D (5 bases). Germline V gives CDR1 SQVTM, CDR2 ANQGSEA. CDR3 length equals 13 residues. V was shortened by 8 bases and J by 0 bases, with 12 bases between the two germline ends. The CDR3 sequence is CSTRLTSTDTQYF. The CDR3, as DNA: TGCAGCACACGACTAACTAGCACAGATACGCAGTATTTT.

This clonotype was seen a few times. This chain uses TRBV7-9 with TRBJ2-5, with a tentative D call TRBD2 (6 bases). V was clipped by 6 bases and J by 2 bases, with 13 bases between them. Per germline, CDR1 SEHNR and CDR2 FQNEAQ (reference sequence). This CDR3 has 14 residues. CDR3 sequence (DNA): TGTGCCAGCAGAAAGGGAGGAGGGCAAGAGACCCAGTACTTC. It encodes CASRKGGGQETQYF.

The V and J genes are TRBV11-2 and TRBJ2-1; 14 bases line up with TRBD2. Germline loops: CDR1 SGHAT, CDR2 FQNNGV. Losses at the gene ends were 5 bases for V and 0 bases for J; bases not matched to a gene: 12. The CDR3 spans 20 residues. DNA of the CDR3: TGTGCCAGCAGCCCCGACTCCACGACTAGCGGGAGGGGCTCCTACAATGAGCAGTTCTTC. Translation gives CASSPDSTTSGRGSYNEQFF.

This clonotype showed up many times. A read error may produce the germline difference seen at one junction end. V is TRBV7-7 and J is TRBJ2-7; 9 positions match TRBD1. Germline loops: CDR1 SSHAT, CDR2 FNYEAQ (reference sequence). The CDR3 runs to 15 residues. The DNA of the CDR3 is TGTGCTAGCAGCCGTGGGACAGGGAATCGCTACGAGCAGTACTTC. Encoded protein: CASSRGTGNRYEQYF.

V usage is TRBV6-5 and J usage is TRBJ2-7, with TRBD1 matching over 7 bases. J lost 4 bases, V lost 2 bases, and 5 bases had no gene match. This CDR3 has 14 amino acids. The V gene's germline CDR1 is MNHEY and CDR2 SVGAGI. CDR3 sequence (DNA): TGTGCCAGCAGTTACACCCGGGACAGATACGAGCAGTACTTC. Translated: CASSYTRDRYEQYF.

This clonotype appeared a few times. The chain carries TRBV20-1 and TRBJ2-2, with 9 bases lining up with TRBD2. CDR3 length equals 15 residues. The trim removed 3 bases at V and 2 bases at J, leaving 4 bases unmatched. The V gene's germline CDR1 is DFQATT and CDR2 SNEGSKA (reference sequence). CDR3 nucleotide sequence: TGCAGTGCTAGTGTTAGCGGGAGTAACACCGGGGAGCTGTTTTTT. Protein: CSASVSGSNTGELFF.

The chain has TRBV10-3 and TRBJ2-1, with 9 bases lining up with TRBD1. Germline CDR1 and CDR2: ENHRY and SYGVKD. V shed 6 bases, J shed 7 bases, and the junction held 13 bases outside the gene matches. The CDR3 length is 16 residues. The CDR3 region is CAISPSQGTGWNEQFF. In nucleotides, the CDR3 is TGTGCCATCAGCCCCTCCCAGGGGACAGGGTGGAATGAGCAGTTCTTC.

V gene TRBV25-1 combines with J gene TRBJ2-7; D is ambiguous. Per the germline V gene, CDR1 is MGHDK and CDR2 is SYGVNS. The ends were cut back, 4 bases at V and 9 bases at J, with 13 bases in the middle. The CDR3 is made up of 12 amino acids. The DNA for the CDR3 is TGTGCCAGCAGTGTAGGTGGCAAGGGGCAGTACTTC. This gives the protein CASSVGGKGQYF.

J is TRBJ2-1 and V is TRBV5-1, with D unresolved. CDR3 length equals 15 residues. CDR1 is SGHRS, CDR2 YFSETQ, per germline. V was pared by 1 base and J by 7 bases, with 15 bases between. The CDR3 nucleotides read TGCGCCAGCAGCTTGAGGCCAGGACCTGGGAATGAGCAGTTCTTC. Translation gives CASSLRPGPGNEQFF.

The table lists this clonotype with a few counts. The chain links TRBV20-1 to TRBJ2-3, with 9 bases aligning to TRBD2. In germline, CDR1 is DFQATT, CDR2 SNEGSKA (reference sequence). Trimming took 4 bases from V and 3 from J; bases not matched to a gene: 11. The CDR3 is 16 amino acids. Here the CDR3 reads CSAITGTSIFTDTQYF. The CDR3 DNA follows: TGCAGTGCTATAACCGGGACTAGCATTTTTACAGATACGCAGTATTTT.

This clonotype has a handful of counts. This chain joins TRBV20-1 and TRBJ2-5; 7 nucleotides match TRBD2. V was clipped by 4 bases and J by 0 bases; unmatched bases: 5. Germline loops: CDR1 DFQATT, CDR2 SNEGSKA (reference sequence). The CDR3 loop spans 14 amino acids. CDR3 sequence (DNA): TGCAGTGCTACAGGAGCGGGGTACCAAGAGACCCAGTACTTC. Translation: CSATGAGYQETQYF.

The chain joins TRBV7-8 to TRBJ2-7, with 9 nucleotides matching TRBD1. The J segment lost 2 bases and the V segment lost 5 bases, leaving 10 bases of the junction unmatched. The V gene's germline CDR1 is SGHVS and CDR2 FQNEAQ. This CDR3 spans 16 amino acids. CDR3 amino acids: CASSQGPGTGTYEQYF. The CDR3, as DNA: TGTGCCAGCAGCCAAGGGCCCGGGACAGGGACCTACGAGCAGTACTTC.

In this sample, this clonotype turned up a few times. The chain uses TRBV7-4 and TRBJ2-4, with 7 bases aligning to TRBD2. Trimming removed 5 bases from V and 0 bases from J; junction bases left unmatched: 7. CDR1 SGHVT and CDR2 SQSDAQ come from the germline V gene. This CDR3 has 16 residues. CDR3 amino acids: CASSPIAGGAKNIQYF. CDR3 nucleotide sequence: TGTGCCAGCAGCCCTATAGCGGGTGGAGCCAAAAACATTCAGTACTTC.

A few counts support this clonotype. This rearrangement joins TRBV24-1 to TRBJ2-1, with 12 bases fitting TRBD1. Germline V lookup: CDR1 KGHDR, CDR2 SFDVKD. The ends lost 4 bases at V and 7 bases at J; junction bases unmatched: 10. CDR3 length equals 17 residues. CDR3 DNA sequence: TGTGCCACCAGTGACCCGGGACAGGGGGCCATAATGAATGAGCAGTTCTTC. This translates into CATSDPGQGAIMNEQFF.

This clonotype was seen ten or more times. DNA of the CDR3: TGTGCCAGCAGCTTAACGACAGGGAGCTCCTACGAGCAGTACTTC. Translating it yields CASSLTTGSSYEQYF. The gene calls are TRBV7-3 and TRBJ2-7; 7 positions match TRBD1. The V gene end was trimmed by 0 bases and the J gene end by 0 bases; junction bases not matched to a gene: 2. The CDR3 has 15 amino acids. Germline V gene sequence: CDR1 SGHTA, CDR2 FQGTGA.

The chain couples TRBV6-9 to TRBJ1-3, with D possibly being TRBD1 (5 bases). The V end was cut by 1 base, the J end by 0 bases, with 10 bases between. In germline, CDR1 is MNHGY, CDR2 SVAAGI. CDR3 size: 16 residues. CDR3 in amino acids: CASSYFDSHSGNTIYF. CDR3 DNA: TGTGCCAGCAGTTATTTCGACAGCCACTCTGGAAACACCATATATTTT.

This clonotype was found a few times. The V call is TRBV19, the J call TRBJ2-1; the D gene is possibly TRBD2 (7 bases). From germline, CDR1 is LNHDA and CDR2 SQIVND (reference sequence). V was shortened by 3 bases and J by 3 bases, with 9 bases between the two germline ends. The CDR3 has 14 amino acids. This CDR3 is CASSMRGGYNEQFF. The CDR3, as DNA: TGTGCCAGTAGTATGAGGGGGGGCTACAATGAGCAGTTCTTC. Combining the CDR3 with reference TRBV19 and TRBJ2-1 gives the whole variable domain DGGITQSPKYLFRKEGQNVTLSCEQNLNHDAMYWYRQDPGQGLRLIYYSQIVNDFQKGDIAEGYSVSREKKESFPLTVTSAQKNPTAFYLCASSMRGGYNEQFFGPGTRLTVL.